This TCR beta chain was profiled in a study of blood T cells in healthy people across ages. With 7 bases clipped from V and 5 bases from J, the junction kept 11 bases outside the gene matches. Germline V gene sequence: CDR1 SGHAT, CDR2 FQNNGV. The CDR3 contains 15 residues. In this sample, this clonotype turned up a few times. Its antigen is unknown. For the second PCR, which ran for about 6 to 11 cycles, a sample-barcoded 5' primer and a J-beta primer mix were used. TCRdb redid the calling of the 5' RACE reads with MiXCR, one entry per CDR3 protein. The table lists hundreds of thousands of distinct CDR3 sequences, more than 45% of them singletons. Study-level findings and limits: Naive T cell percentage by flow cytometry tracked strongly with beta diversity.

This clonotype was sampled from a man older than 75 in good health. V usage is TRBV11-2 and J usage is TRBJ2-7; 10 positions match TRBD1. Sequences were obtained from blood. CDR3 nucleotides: TGTGCCAGCACCAAGGATCGGACAGGGGGGGACGAGCAGTACTTC. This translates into CASTKDRTGGDEQYF.